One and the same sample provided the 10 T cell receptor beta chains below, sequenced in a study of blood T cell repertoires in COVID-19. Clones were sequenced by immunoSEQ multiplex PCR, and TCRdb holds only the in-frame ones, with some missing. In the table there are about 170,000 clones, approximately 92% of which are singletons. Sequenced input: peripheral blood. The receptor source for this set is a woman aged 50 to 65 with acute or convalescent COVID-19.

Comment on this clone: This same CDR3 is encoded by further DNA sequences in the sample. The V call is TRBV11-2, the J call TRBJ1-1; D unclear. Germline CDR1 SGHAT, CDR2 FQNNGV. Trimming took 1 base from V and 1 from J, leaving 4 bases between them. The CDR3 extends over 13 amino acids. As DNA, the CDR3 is TGTGCCAGCAGCTTAGGCGGGAACACTGAAGCTTTCTTT. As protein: CASSLGGNTEAFF.

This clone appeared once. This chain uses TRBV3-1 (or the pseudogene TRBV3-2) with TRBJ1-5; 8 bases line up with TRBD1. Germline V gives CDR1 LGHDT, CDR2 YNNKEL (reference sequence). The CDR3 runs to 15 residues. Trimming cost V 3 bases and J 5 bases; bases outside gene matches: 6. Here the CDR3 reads CASSQATGVHQPQHF. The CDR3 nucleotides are TGTGCCAGCAGCCAGGCGACAGGGGTTCATCAGCCCCAGCATTTT.

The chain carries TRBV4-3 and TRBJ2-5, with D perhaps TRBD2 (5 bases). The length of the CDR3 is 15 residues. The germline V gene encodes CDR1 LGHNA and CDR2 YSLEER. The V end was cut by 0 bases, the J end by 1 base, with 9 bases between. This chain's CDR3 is CASSQDREAQETQYF. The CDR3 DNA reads TGCGCCAGCAGCCAAGATCGGGAAGCCCAAGAGACCCAGTACTTC.

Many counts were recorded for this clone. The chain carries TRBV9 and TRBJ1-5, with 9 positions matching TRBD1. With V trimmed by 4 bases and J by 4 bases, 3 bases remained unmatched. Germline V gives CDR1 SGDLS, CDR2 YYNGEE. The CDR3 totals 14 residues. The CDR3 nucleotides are TGTGCCAGCAGCTGGGGACAGGGTAATCAGCCCCAGCATTTT. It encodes CASSWGQGNQPQHF.

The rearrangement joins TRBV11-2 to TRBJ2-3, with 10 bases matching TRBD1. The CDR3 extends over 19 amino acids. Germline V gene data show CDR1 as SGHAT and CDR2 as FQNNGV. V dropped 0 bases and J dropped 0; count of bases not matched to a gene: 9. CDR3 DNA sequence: TGTGCCAGCAGCTTAGATAACCCCGGGACAGGGGCTAGCACAGATACGCAGTATTTT. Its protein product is CASSLDNPGTGASTDTQYF.

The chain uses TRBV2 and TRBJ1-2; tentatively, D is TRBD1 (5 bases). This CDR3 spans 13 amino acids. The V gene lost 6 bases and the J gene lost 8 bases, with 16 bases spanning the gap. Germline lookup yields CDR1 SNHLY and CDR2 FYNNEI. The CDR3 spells CASSLKQARGYTF. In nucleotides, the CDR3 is TGTGCCAGCAGCTTAAAACAGGCGCGGGGCTACACCTTC.

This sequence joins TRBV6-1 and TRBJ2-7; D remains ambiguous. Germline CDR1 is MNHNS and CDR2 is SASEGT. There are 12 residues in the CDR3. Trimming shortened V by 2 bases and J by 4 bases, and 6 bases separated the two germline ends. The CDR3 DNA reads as TGTGCCAGCAGTGAATGGCAATACGAGCAGTACTTC. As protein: CASSEWQYEQYF.

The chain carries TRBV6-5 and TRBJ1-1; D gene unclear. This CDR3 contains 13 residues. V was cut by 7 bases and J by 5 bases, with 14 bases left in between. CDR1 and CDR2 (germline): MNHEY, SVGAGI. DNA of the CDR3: TGTGCCAGCATGTTGGGGAGTAAGACTGAAGCTTTCTTT. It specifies CASMLGSKTEAFF.

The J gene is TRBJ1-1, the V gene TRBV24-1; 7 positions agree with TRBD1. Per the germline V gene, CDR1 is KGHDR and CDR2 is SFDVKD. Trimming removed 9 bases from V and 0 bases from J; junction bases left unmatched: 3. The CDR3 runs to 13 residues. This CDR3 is CATRQGLNTEAFF. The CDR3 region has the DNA TGTGCCACCCGACAGGGTTTGAACACTGAAGCTTTCTTT.

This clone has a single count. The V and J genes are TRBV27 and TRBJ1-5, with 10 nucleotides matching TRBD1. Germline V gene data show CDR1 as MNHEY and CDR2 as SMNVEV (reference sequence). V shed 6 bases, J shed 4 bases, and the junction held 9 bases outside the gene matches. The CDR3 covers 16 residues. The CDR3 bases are TGTGCCAGCAGCACAACTGGGACAGGGGAGAATCAGCCCCAGCATTTT. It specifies CASSTTGTGENQPQHF.